The present T cell receptor beta chain was sequenced within a study of control samples from healthy donors and cancer patients. Germline loops: CDR1 GTSNPN, CDR2 SVGIG (reference sequence). The length of the CDR3 is 12 residues. Trimming took off 2 bases at V and 8 bases at J, with 11 bases between the two ends. Profiling relied on immunoSEQ multiplex PCR, and the TCRdb table lists in-frame clones only, not all of them. The table shows approximately 88,000 clones, with 90% to 95% occurring only once. The sequencing sample was made of blood. This clonotype was obtained from a woman aged 25 to 39 in good health. V usage is TRBV30 and J usage is TRBJ2-3; unclear D gene. As DNA, the CDR3 is TGTGCCTGGAGTTCCCAGTCAGTTACGCAGTATTTT. Its translation is CAWSSQSVTQYF.